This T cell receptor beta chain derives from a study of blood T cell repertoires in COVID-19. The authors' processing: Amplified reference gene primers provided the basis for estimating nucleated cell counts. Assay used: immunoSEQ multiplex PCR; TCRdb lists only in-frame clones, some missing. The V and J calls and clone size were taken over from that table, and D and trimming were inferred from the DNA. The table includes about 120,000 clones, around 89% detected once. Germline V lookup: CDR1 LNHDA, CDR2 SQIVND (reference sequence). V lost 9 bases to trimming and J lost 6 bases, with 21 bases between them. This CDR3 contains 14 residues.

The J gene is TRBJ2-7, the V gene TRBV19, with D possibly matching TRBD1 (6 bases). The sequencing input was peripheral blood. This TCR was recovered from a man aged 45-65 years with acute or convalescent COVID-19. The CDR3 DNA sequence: TGTGCCAGCCAGGCAACAGGGCAAGTGGGCGAGCAGTACTTC. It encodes CASQATGQVGEQYF.